Listed below are T cell receptor beta chains from one sample, sequenced in a study of metastatic and nonmetastatic thyroid tumors. TCRdb recomputed clones from the PCR reads via MiXCR. Of around 20,000 clones in the sample, just over 14% were seen once. Sample: tumor tissue. These TCRs come from a female donor with papillary thyroid cancer or a benign thyroid nodule (not recorded which). Some clones in this sample may be carry-over from other donors' samples. Each CDR3 is given with its conserved first and last residue. The order of the fields is J gene, D gene, V gene, clone size, CDR3 protein, CDR3 DNA. D genes are given only for firm matches. Clone size is not always given. Where it is, it says once, few, many or a class for expanded clones.

>TRBJ2-7|-|TRBV3-1|many
CASSAGLRYEQYF
TGTGCCAGCAGCGCGGGGCTAAGGTACGAGCAGTACTTC
>TRBJ1-5|-|TRBV6-1|many
CASRAGWDQPQHF
TGTGCCAGCAGGGCAGGGTGGGATCAGCCCCAGCATTTT
>TRBJ1-1|-|TRBV10-3|many
CAISEEINTEAFF
TGTGCCATCAGTGAGGAGATTAACACTGAAGCTTTCTTT
>TRBJ2-1|-|TRBV10-3|-
CAISSSDPNSGNGQFF
TGTGCCATCAGTTCTAGCGACCCGAACTCGGGCAATGGTCAGTTCTTC
>TRBJ2-7|TRBD1|TRBV19|many
CASSIGAGGTYEQYF
TGTGCCAGTAGTATAGGGGCAGGGGGAACCTACGAGCAGTACTTC
>TRBJ2-5|-|TRBV9|many
CASSLRDFQETQYF
TGTGCCAGCAGCCTAAGGGACTTTCAAGAGACCCAGTACTTC
>TRBJ2-7|-|TRBV20-1|many
CSARDRLVPTYEQYF
TGCAGTGCTAGAGATCGACTAGTCCCAACCTACGAGCAGTACTTC
>TRBJ2-7|TRBD1|TRBV12-3/TRBV12-4|medium-sized
CASSRNRGYEQYF
TGTGCCAGCAGTAGGAACAGGGGCTACGAGCAGTACTTC
>TRBJ2-7|-|TRBV20-1|-
CSARTTSRYEQYF
TGCAGTGCTAGAACGACTAGTCGTTACGAGCAGTACTTC
>TRBJ1-2|-|TRBV20-1|few
CSATNRRERNYGYTF
TGCAGTGCCACGAACCGCAGGGAGCGAAACTATGGCTACACCTTC
>TRBJ2-5|TRBD2|TRBV5-5|many
CASSLELAGGRETQYF
TGTGCCAGCAGCTTGGAACTAGCGGGAGGGCGAGAGACCCAGTACTTC
>TRBJ1-5|-|TRBV20-1|medium-sized
CSVRPLTYPLNQPQHF
TGCAGTGTTAGACCCTTGACGTACCCTCTCAATCAGCCCCAGCATTTT
>TRBJ1-1|-|TRBV9|many
CASSPGGLEAFF
TGTGCCAGCAGCCCCGGGGGGCTCGAAGCTTTCTTT
>TRBJ2-3|-|TRBV27|-
CASSLSRVGAWKITDTQYF
TGTGCCAGCAGTTTATCCCGAGTTGGAGCGTGGAAAATCACAGATACGCAGTATTTT
>TRBJ2-2|-|TRBV20-1|-
CSAFSGPSAVELFF
TGCAGTGCTTTTAGCGGACCTTCGGCCGTGGAGCTGTTTTTC
>TRBJ2-1|-|TRBV6-1|few
CASTTKEGAGVEQFF
TGTGCCAGCACCACAAAGGAGGGGGCCGGGGTCGAGCAGTTCTTC
>TRBJ2-7|-|TRBV20-1|many
CSALLMGSSYEQYF
TGCAGTGCTTTGCTCATGGGGAGCTCCTACGAGCAGTACTTC
>TRBJ2-3|TRBD2|TRBV20-1|many
CSAETSGRGSTDTQYF
TGCAGTGCTGAGACTAGCGGGAGAGGGAGCACAGATACGCAGTATTTT
>TRBJ2-7|TRBD2|TRBV6-1|few
CATPPVAGDDEQYF
TGTGCCACCCCCCCGGTCGCGGGAGATGACGAGCAGTACTTC
>TRBJ1-3|-|TRBV20-1|many
CSARRGGSGNTIYF
TGCAGTGCCCGAAGAGGGGGCTCTGGAAACACCATATATTTT
>TRBJ2-5|TRBD2|TRBV2|-
CASILAGGVYF
TGTGCCAGCATCCTAGCGGGAGGGGTGTACTTC
>TRBJ2-5|-|TRBV11-2|many
CASSLEGASAQETQYF
TGTGCCAGCAGCTTAGAAGGAGCTAGCGCCCAAGAGACCCAGTACTTC
>TRBJ2-5|TRBD1|TRBV5-1|many
CASTPQTGSKETQYF
TGCGCCAGCACCCCCCAGACAGGGAGTAAAGAGACCCAGTACTTC
>TRBJ2-7|-|TRBV2|few
CASGGGGLKEQYF
TGTGCCAGCGGCGGCGGCGGTCTAAAGGAGCAGTACTTC
>TRBJ1-2|-|TRBV7-9|many
CASSLLGGYTF
TGTGCCAGCAGCTTACTAGGCGGCTACACCTTC
>TRBJ1-2|-|TRBV6-6|many
CASSYGWGSGYTF
TGTGCCAGCAGTTACGGTTGGGGGAGCGGCTACACCTTC
>TRBJ2-1|-|TRBV3-1|many
CASSDRPYSYNEQFF
TGTGCCAGCAGTGATAGGCCCTACTCCTACAATGAGCAGTTCTTC
>TRBJ2-7|TRBD1|TRBV5-1|-
CASSLDRGEQYF
TGCGCCAGCAGCTTGGACAGGGGCGAGCAGTACTTC
>TRBJ2-1|TRBD2|TRBV6-5|-
CASSYSGLAGGGEQFF
TGTGCCAGCAGTTACTCCGGACTAGCGGGAGGGGGGGAGCAGTTCTTC
>TRBJ1-6|-|TRBV11-3|many
CASSLEEVILDSPLHF
TGTGCCAGCAGCTTAGAGGAGGTAATCTTGGATTCACCCCTCCACTTT
>TRBJ1-2|TRBD1|TRBV5-1|medium-sized
CASRHGTGGYGYTF
TGCGCCAGCAGACACGGGACAGGAGGATATGGCTACACCTTC
>TRBJ1-6|TRBD1|TRBV20-1|-
CSASRQGSNSPLHF
TGCAGTGCGTCTCGACAGGGTTCGAATTCACCCCTCCACTTT
>TRBJ2-3|-|TRBV9|-
CASIPTPGSTDTQYF
TGTGCCAGCATCCCTACCCCGGGTAGCACAGATACGCAGTATTTT
>TRBJ1-6|-|TRBV6-1|-
CASSLGGMDSSPLHF
TGTGCCAGCAGTTTGGGGGGTATGGATAGTTCACCCCTCCACTTT
>TRBJ2-1|TRBD1|TRBV3-1|many
CASSHTGGEQFF
TGTGCCAGCAGCCATACAGGGGGTGAGCAGTTCTTC
>TRBJ2-1|TRBD1|TRBV5-1|medium-sized
CASSLGDRDEGLF
TGCGCCAGCAGCTTGGGGGACAGGGATGAGGGCCTCTTC
>TRBJ2-5|TRBD2|TRBV20-1|many
CSARGGCYEQTQYF
TGCAGTGCTCGGGGGGGGTGCTATGAGCAGACCCAGTACTTC
>TRBJ1-2|-|TRBV14|many
CASSQVRRDGYTF
TGTGCCAGCAGCCAAGTGCGAAGGGATGGCTACACCTTC